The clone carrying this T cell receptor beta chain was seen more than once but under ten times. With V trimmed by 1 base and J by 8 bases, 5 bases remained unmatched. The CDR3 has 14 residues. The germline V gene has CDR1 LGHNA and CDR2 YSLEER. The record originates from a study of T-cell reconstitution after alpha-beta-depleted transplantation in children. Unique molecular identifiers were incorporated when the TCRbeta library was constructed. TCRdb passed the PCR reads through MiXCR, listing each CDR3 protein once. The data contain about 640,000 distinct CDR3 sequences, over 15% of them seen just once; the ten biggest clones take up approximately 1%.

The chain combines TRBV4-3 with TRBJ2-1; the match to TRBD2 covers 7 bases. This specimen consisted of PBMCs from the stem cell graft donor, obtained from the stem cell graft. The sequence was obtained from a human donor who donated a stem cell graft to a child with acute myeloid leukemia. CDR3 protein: CASSQAREGYEQFF. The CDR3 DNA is TGCGCCAGCAGCCAAGCCAGGGAGGGCTATGAGCAGTTCTTC.